This entry describes one TCR beta chain. What it binds is unknown. The PCR contained 60 Vbeta and 13 Jbeta primers. Profiling relied on immunoSEQ multiplex PCR, and the TCRdb table lists in-frame clones only, not all of them. The table has 150,000 to 200,000 clones, around 76% seen once; the top ten hold more than 0.8%. The CDR3 loop spans 14 amino acids. Trimming removed 3 bases at V and 5 bases at J, with 13 bases between. The V gene's germline CDR1 is LGHNA and CDR2 YNFKEQ. This sample was taken from a study of cytomegalovirus exposure and HLA in healthy donors. Findings and caveats of the study: In vitro confirmation showed a few CMV-associated chains to be CMV antigen specific. Productive rates of about 90% or about 30% were seen for most TCR beta V segments in an earlier analysis. As was reported, the HLA-A and HLA-B alleles of most subjects were accurately predicted from TCR beta sequences. Clonal expansion, a later analysis showed, was greater in HLA-associated TCR beta chains than in equally common others.

This sequence originates from a woman between 40 and 55 years old in good health and CMV-seronegative. The sample taken for sequencing was PBMCs. V usage is TRBV4-2 and J usage is TRBJ1-1; a weak D match, TRBD1 (5 bases). The CDR3 region is CASSQGGVSTEAFF. The CDR3 DNA sequence: TGTGCCAGCAGCCAGGGGGGGGTTTCAACTGAAGCTTTCTTT.